Listed below are T cell receptor beta chains from one sample, sequenced in a study of blood T cells in healthy people across ages. In TCRdb, the 5' RACE reads were re-called with MiXCR into one record per CDR3 protein. The sample comprises around 710,000 distinct CDR3 sequences, 43% of which are singletons, and 20% to 25% rests with the top ten. The sequenced sample consisted of blood. The source of these receptors is a woman in her fifties or sixties in good health. The CDR3 runs from the conserved cysteine through the conserved F or W. The D gene is left open where the match is weak. The listing skips clone size in some rows; elsewhere it reads once, few, many or a size class.

j_call,v_call,d_call,clone_size,cdr3_aa,cdr3_nt
TRBJ2-5,TRBV4-3,TRBD1,.,CASSQDWGQGEQYF,TGCGCCAGCAGCCAAGATTGGGGACAGGGGGAGCAGTACTTC
TRBJ2-7,TRBV12-3/TRBV12-4,.,.,CASSPPMVAASSYNEQYF,TGTGCCAGCAGTCCCCCGATGGTAGCGGCCAGCTCCTACAATGAGCAGTACTTC
TRBJ2-3,TRBV2,.,many,CASKGPVTDTQYF,TGTGCCAGCAAAGGACCAGTTACAGATACGCAGTATTTT
TRBJ2-3,TRBV5-1,.,many,CASSFNTDTQYF,TGCGCCAGCAGCTTCAACACAGATACGCAGTATTTT
TRBJ2-1,TRBV6-1,TRBD2,.,CASTNGPGTRFSSYNEQFF,TGTGCCAGTACAAACGGTCCCGGGACTAGGTTTAGTTCCTACAATGAGCAGTTCTTC
TRBJ1-2,TRBV3-1,.,few,CASSQGDSLPYGYTF,TGTGCCAGCAGCCAAGGAGACAGCTTACCCTATGGCTACACCTTC
TRBJ2-7,TRBV7-9,TRBD1,.,CASSFQGDEQYF,TGTGCCAGCAGCTTCCAGGGGGACGAGCAGTACTTC
TRBJ2-5,TRBV27,TRBD1,.,CAGSWTGGETQYF,TGTGCCGGCAGCTGGACAGGGGGAGAGACCCAGTACTTC
TRBJ2-3,TRBV6-9,TRBD2,.,CASSPGLVLKTTDTQYF,TGTGCCAGCAGTCCGGGACTAGTACTCAAAACTACAGATACGCAGTATTTT
TRBJ2-3,TRBV12-3/TRBV12-4,.,once,CASRLRADMQYF,TGTGCCAGCAGATTGAGGGCAGATATGCAGTATTTT
TRBJ2-5,TRBV28,TRBD2,.,CASSRSGGQVETQYF,TGTGCCAGCAGCCGTAGCGGGGGGCAGGTAGAGACCCAGTACTTC
TRBJ1-5,TRBV4-3,TRBD1,.,CASSQDGAGGRQPQHF,TGCGCCAGCAGCCAAGATGGGGCAGGGGGCAGGCAGCCCCAGCATTTT
TRBJ2-3,TRBV20-1,.,.,CSARAGSTDTQYF,TGCAGTGCTAGAGCCGGGAGTACAGATACGCAGTATTTT
TRBJ2-5,TRBV20-1,.,.,CSASQLQETQYF,TGCAGTGCCAGCCAACTTCAAGAGACCCAGTACTTC
TRBJ2-1,TRBV9,.,many,CASSVALGGYNEQFF,TGTGCCAGCAGCGTAGCCCTAGGGGGTTACAATGAGCAGTTCTTC